This paragraph reports one T cell receptor beta chain. Its antigen is as yet unknown. These data originate in a study of cytomegalovirus exposure and HLA in healthy donors. Across the whole study: Of the donors genotyped, about 390 in all, about 76% fell in the Caucasian-associated ancestry cluster. Findings and limits, study-wide: According to an earlier analysis, most TCR beta V segments yielded productive rearrangements about 90% or about 30% of the time.

The CDR3 runs to 10 residues. From germline, CDR1 is DFQATT and CDR2 SNEGSKA (reference sequence). V shed 6 bases and J shed 8 bases, with 8 bases lying between them. A multiplex PCR was run with 60 Vbeta primers and 13 Jbeta primers. Produced via immunoSEQ multiplex PCR; TCRdb's table is partial and in-frame only. The sample consists of 150,000 to 200,000 clones, 80% of them appearing once. The origin of this receptor is a male donor in good health and CMV-seropositive. Sequences were obtained from PBMCs. This rearrangement joins TRBV20-1 to TRBJ2-1; D ambiguous. CDR3 sequence (DNA): TGCAGTGCGCAGATGGATGAGCAGTTCTTC. This translates into CSAQMDEQFF.